A selection of T cell receptor beta chains follows, all from one sample in a study of blood T cell repertoires in COVID-19. Sequenced by immunoSEQ multiplex PCR; TCRdb stores in-frame clones only, minus some. Of 95,000 to 100,000 clones listed, roughly 92% are singletons. The sample taken for sequencing was peripheral blood. The receptors were sampled from a man aged 45-60 years with active COVID-19. Both conserved end residues are part of each CDR3. The order of the fields is J gene, D gene, V gene, clone size, CDR3 DNA, CDR3 protein. A D gene is named only where the DNA matches it firmly. Part of the rows lack a size; the others show once, few, many or a class for expanded clones.

j_gene: TRBJ2-1
d_gene: TRBD2
v_gene: TRBV4-1
abundance: -
CDR3nt: TGCGCCAGCAGCCGTGAAGGGACGGACAGCGGGAGGGCCTACTACAATGAGCAGTTCTTC
CDR3aa: CASSREGTDSGRAYYNEQFF

j_gene: TRBJ2-1
d_gene: -
v_gene: TRBV18
abundance: -
CDR3nt: TGTGCCAGCTCACCACAACAGGCTGGGGGGTGGTACAATGAGCAGTTCTTC
CDR3aa: CASSPQQAGGWYNEQFF

j_gene: TRBJ1-5
d_gene: -
v_gene: TRBV24-1
abundance: -
CDR3nt: TGTGCCACCTCCAGAGCGGGTAGCAATCAGCCCCAGCATTTT
CDR3aa: CATSRAGSNQPQHF

j_gene: TRBJ2-7
d_gene: TRBD2
v_gene: TRBV10-1
abundance: -
CDR3nt: TGCGCCAGCGACTGGACTAGCGGTGGCTACGAGCAGTACTTC
CDR3aa: CASDWTSGGYEQYF

j_gene: TRBJ2-5
d_gene: TRBD1
v_gene: TRBV20-1
abundance: -
CDR3nt: TGCAGTGCTAGTGGGACAGGGGAAGAGACCCAGTACTTC
CDR3aa: CSASGTGEETQYF

j_gene: TRBJ1-3
d_gene: -
v_gene: TRBV19
abundance: few
CDR3nt: TGTGCCACCGGGGTATCTGGAAACACCATATATTTT
CDR3aa: CATGVSGNTIYF

j_gene: TRBJ1-2
d_gene: TRBD1
v_gene: TRBV9
abundance: -
CDR3nt: TGTGCCAGCAGCGCCCGACAGGGAACCAGCTATGGCTACACCTTC
CDR3aa: CASSARQGTSYGYTF

j_gene: TRBJ1-6
d_gene: -
v_gene: TRBV28
abundance: -
CDR3nt: TGTGCCAGCAGTTTCCCCCAGGGAATTAGCGGGAATTCACCCCTCCACTTT
CDR3aa: CASSFPQGISGNSPLHF

j_gene: TRBJ2-1
d_gene: -
v_gene: TRBV6-5
abundance: -
CDR3nt: TGTGCCAGCAGTCTCAGGAATGAGCAGTTCTTC
CDR3aa: CASSLRNEQFF

j_gene: TRBJ2-1
d_gene: TRBD2
v_gene: TRBV3-1/TRBV3-2
abundance: many
CDR3nt: TGTGCCAGCAGCCAGGAGTCTAGCGGTTACTACAATGAGCAGTTCTTC
CDR3aa: CASSQESSGYYNEQFF

j_gene: TRBJ1-1
d_gene: -
v_gene: TRBV27
abundance: -
CDR3nt: TGTGCCACCATGAGCAGGGGACAAGCTTTCTTT
CDR3aa: CATMSRGQAFF

j_gene: TRBJ1-1
d_gene: -
v_gene: TRBV5-4
abundance: -
CDR3nt: TGTGCCAGCAGAGGTCGGGGAAACACTGAAGCTTTCTTT
CDR3aa: CASRGRGNTEAFF

j_gene: TRBJ2-3
d_gene: TRBD2
v_gene: TRBV19
abundance: -
CDR3nt: TGTGCCAGTAGTATAGGCGGGAGGGTCCCGGATACGCAGTATTTT
CDR3aa: CASSIGGRVPDTQYF

j_gene: TRBJ2-5
d_gene: -
v_gene: TRBV7-2
abundance: -
CDR3nt: TGTGCCAGCAGCCCCGCGGGGGAGACCCAGTACTTC
CDR3aa: CASSPAGETQYF

j_gene: TRBJ2-1
d_gene: TRBD2
v_gene: TRBV5-4
abundance: -
CDR3nt: TGTGCCAGCAGCCCCGGGGGGACTAGCGGGAGAGAAGGAGGTGAGCAGTTCTTC
CDR3aa: CASSPGGTSGREGGEQFF

j_gene: TRBJ2-7
d_gene: -
v_gene: TRBV4-2
abundance: -
CDR3nt: TGTGCCAGCAGCCTGGAGGGCTCCTACGAGCAGTACTTC
CDR3aa: CASSLEGSYEQYF

j_gene: TRBJ1-2
d_gene: -
v_gene: TRBV3-1/TRBV3-2
abundance: -
CDR3nt: TGTGCCAGCAGCCCCATCGTCAGGGAAGGTTTAGACTATGGCTACACCTTC
CDR3aa: CASSPIVREGLDYGYTF

j_gene: TRBJ2-1
d_gene: TRBD1
v_gene: TRBV30
abundance: -
CDR3nt: TGTGCCTGGAGGGCAAACAGGGGTAGTGAGCAGTTCTTC
CDR3aa: CAWRANRGSEQFF

j_gene: TRBJ1-5
d_gene: -
v_gene: TRBV10-3
abundance: -
CDR3nt: TGTGCCATCAGTGATCCAGGTCGTGAGGGAAGCAATCAGCCCCAGCATTTT
CDR3aa: CAISDPGREGSNQPQHF

j_gene: TRBJ1-1
d_gene: -
v_gene: TRBV6-1
abundance: -
CDR3nt: TGTGCCAGCAGTGTCAACAGGGTGGGCGTGAACACTGAAGCTTTCTTT
CDR3aa: CASSVNRVGVNTEAFF

j_gene: TRBJ1-4
d_gene: -
v_gene: TRBV6-5
abundance: -
CDR3nt: TGTGCCAGCAGCCGAGGGGGGGGACATGAAAAACTGTTTTTT
CDR3aa: CASSRGGGHEKLFF

j_gene: TRBJ1-1
d_gene: -
v_gene: TRBV6-5
abundance: -
CDR3nt: TGTGCCAGCACCCCCCTCCGGGGTTTCACTGAAGCTTTCTTT
CDR3aa: CASTPLRGFTEAFF

j_gene: TRBJ1-3
d_gene: -
v_gene: TRBV27
abundance: -
CDR3nt: TGTGCCAGCACCCTGGCCCCCAGGCCTGGAAACACCATATATTTT
CDR3aa: CASTLAPRPGNTIYF

j_gene: TRBJ2-5
d_gene: -
v_gene: TRBV20-1
abundance: -
CDR3nt: TGCAGTGCTAGTGGGGGGCGGGAGACCCAGTACTTC
CDR3aa: CSASGGRETQYF

j_gene: TRBJ2-7
d_gene: TRBD1
v_gene: TRBV7-3
abundance: -
CDR3nt: TGTGCCAGCAGCCAGGGGACAGGGCCAACCTACGAGCAGTACTTC
CDR3aa: CASSQGTGPTYEQYF

j_gene: TRBJ2-7
d_gene: TRBD1
v_gene: TRBV5-1
abundance: -
CDR3nt: TGCGCCAGCAGCTTGGAGCAGGGGGCCTACGAGCAGTACTTC
CDR3aa: CASSLEQGAYEQYF

j_gene: TRBJ1-5
d_gene: -
v_gene: TRBV19
abundance: -
CDR3nt: TGTGCCAGTAGTACGACAGGTAAGGGGCAGCCCCAGCATTTT
CDR3aa: CASSTTGKGQPQHF

j_gene: TRBJ1-1
d_gene: -
v_gene: TRBV7-8
abundance: -
CDR3nt: TGTGCCAGCAGCTTAGCGCGACAGGTAGGGACTGAAGCTTTCTTT
CDR3aa: CASSLARQVGTEAFF

j_gene: TRBJ2-3
d_gene: -
v_gene: TRBV5-4
abundance: once
CDR3nt: TGTGCCAGCAGCTTGGGACTAGGGCAGTCATCGCAGTATTTT
CDR3aa: CASSLGLGQSSQYF

j_gene: TRBJ2-5
d_gene: -
v_gene: TRBV19
abundance: -
CDR3nt: TGTGCCAGTAGTATTGGAGGGGCGCAGTTCGAGACCCAGTACTTC
CDR3aa: CASSIGGAQFETQYF

j_gene: TRBJ1-3
d_gene: -
v_gene: TRBV19
abundance: -
CDR3nt: TGTGCCAGTAGTATACGATCGGGAGCCGCCGGGAACACCATATATTTT
CDR3aa: CASSIRSGAAGNTIYF

j_gene: TRBJ1-3
d_gene: -
v_gene: TRBV5-1
abundance: -
CDR3nt: TGCGCCAGCAGCTTAGGGACACATCGCTCTGGAAACACCATATATTTT
CDR3aa: CASSLGTHRSGNTIYF

j_gene: TRBJ2-5
d_gene: TRBD1
v_gene: TRBV19
abundance: -
CDR3nt: TGTGCCAGTAGTAGAGCGACAGGGATGGCCCAGTACTTC
CDR3aa: CASSRATGMAQYF

j_gene: TRBJ2-7
d_gene: -
v_gene: TRBV3-1/TRBV3-2
abundance: -
CDR3nt: TGTGCCAGCAGCCAAGCCTATAACTCCTACGAGCAGTACTTC
CDR3aa: CASSQAYNSYEQYF

j_gene: TRBJ1-4
d_gene: TRBD1
v_gene: TRBV19
abundance: -
CDR3nt: TGTGCCAGTAGTATAGACCGGGACAGGAATGAAAAACTGTTTTTT
CDR3aa: CASSIDRDRNEKLFF

j_gene: TRBJ1-3
d_gene: -
v_gene: TRBV5-6
abundance: -
CDR3nt: TGTGCCAGCAGCTCGACAGTCTCTGGAAACACCATATATTTT
CDR3aa: CASSSTVSGNTIYF

j_gene: TRBJ1-1
d_gene: -
v_gene: TRBV28
abundance: -
CDR3nt: TGTGCCAGCAGCCAAGGACAGCGAACTATGAACACTGAAGCTTTCTTT
CDR3aa: CASSQGQRTMNTEAFF

j_gene: TRBJ2-1
d_gene: TRBD2
v_gene: TRBV5-1
abundance: -
CDR3nt: TGCGCCAGCACACCCAGACTAGCGGGAGTTATTGAGCAGTTCTTC
CDR3aa: CASTPRLAGVIEQFF

j_gene: TRBJ1-6
d_gene: TRBD1
v_gene: TRBV30
abundance: -
CDR3nt: TGTGCCTGGGGTTGGGGACAGTATAATTCACCCCTCCACTTT
CDR3aa: CAWGWGQYNSPLHF